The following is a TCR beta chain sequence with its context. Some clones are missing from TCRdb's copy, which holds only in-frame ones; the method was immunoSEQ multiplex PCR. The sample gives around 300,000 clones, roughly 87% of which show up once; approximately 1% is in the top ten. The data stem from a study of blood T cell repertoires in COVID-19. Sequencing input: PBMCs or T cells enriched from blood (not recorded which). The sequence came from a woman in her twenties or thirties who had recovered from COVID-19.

CDR3 in DNA: TGCGCCAGCAGCCAAGAGGCAGTATCCTGGTATGGCTACACCTTC. It is translated as CASSQEAVSWYGYTF. The chain uses TRBV4-3 and TRBJ1-2, with no clear D. V gave up 0 bases and J gave up 5 bases, with 13 bases separating them. The CDR3 length is 15 residues. Germline CDR1 is LGHNA and CDR2 is YSLEER.